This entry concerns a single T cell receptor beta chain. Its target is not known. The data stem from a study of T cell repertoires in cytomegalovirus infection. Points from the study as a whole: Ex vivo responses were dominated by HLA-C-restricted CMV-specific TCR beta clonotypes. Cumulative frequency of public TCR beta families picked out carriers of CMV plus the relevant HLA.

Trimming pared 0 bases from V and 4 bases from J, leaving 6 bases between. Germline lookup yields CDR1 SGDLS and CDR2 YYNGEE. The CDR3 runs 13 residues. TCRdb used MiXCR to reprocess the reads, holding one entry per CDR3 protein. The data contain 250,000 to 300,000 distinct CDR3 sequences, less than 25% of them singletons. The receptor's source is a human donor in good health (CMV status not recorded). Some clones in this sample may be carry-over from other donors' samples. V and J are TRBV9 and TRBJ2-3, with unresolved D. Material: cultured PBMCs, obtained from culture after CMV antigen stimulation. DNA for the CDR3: TGTGCCAGCAGCGTAGCCGTCCCAGATACGCAGTATTTT. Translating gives CASSVAVPDTQYF.